The 10 T cell receptor beta chains listed next were all sequenced from one sample in a study of T cell changes during pregnancy in multiple sclerosis. The assay was immunoSEQ multiplex PCR, and TCRdb's table has in-frame clones only and misses some. The data contain 85,000 to 100,000 clones, 85% to 95% of them singletons. The source was peripheral blood, collected in the first trimester of pregnancy. The origin of the receptors is a female donor with multiple sclerosis, enrolled in a pregnancy study.

The CDR3 here is CASSLRTSGRTQYF. For the CDR3, the DNA is TGTGCCAGCAGTTTACGGACTAGCGGGAGGACCCAGTACTTC. The chain is built from TRBV27 and TRBJ2-5; 13 bases fit TRBD2. This CDR3 has 14 residues. V trimming: 2 bases; J trimming: 7 bases; junction bases outside the gene matches: 1. Germline-derived CDR1 and CDR2 are MNHEY and SMNVEV (reference sequence).

The gene calls are TRBV19 and TRBJ1-2; D not certain. Between the trimmed V and J ends, which lost 6 bases and 6 bases, there was a span of 5 bases. CDR1 is LNHDA and CDR2 is SQIVND in the germline V gene (reference sequence). The length of the CDR3 is 10 residues. CDR3 loop: CASRQNGYTF. The CDR3 DNA reads TGTGCCAGTAGGCAGAATGGCTACACCTTC.

The chain is built from TRBV19 and TRBJ1-5, with 7 bases aligning to TRBD1. Germline CDR1 is LNHDA and CDR2 is SQIVND (reference sequence). The CDR3 covers 13 residues. V was pared by 6 bases and J by 9 bases, with 8 bases of the junction left unmatched. The CDR3 sequence is CASRQGRVGPQHF. The CDR3, as DNA: TGTGCCAGTAGACAGGGGCGGGTTGGGCCCCAGCATTTT.

This chain links TRBV7-2 with TRBJ1-3, with 7 positions matching TRBD1. CDR3 length: 15 amino acids. Losses at the gene ends were 5 bases for V and 1 base for J; bases not matched to a gene: 5. Looked up from germline, CDR1 is SGHTA and CDR2 is FQGNSA. CDR3 coding DNA: TGTGCCAGCAGCCCCCGACAGGGATCTGGAAACACCATATATTTT. Protein sequence: CASSPRQGSGNTIYF.

J is TRBJ2-2 and V is TRBV2, with a weak D call TRBD1 (6 bases). The CDR3 consists of 15 residues. The V gene's germline CDR1 is SNHLY and CDR2 FYNNEI. The germline V and J ends were trimmed by 5 bases and 1 base, with 11 bases remaining between them. The CDR3 region has the DNA TGTGCCAGCAGTCGCCGGACAGAGAACACCGGGGAGCTGTTTTTT. The encoded protein is CASSRRTENTGELFF.

This clone was observed once. The rearrangement joins TRBV9 to TRBJ1-4; D is unclear. CDR3 size: 14 residues. The germline gives CDR1 SGDLS, CDR2 YYNGEE. Trimming left V 4 bases short and J 0 bases short, with 7 bases between. The CDR3 DNA is TGTGCCAGCAGCCGGGATCCAACTAATGAAAAACTGTTTTTT. Its translation is CASSRDPTNEKLFF. The whole variable domain, remainder taken from reference TRBV9 and TRBJ1-4, is DSGVTQTPKHLITATGQRVTLRCSPRSGDLSVYWYQQSLDQGLQFLIQYYNGEERAKGNILERFSAQQFPDLHSELNLSSLELGDSALYFCASSRDPTNEKLFFGSGTQLSVL.

The CDR3 DNA reads as TGTGCCAGCAGCAACCGACAGGGGAGGAACACTGAAGCTTTCTTT. Residues: CASSNRQGRNTEAFF. The chain links TRBV6-6 to TRBJ1-1; 8 bases line up with TRBD1. The CDR3 totals 15 residues. V was clipped by 6 bases and J by 1 base; unmatched bases: 7. The germline V gene encodes CDR1 MNHNY and CDR2 SVGAGI (reference sequence).

J is TRBJ2-2 and V is TRBV19, with TRBD2 matching 10 bases. V lost 1 base to trimming and J lost 2 bases; unmatched junction nucleotides: 25. From germline, CDR1 is LNHDA and CDR2 SQIVND (reference sequence). This CDR3 is 24 amino acids long. CDR3 amino acids: CASSIVSGVSSGASGRPNTGELFF. CDR3 coding DNA: TGTGCCAGTAGTATAGTCTCCGGGGTCTCGTCAGGGGCTAGCGGGAGACCCAACACCGGGGAGCTGTTTTTT.

The chain joins TRBV29-1 to TRBJ2-3; D possibly corresponds to TRBD1 (5 bases). Trimming took 2 bases from V and 1 from J, leaving 10 bases between them. The CDR3 extends over 14 amino acids. The germline CDR1 and CDR2 sequences are SQVTM and ANQGSEA. The chain's CDR3 is CSVERTSRTDTQYF. CDR3 sequence (DNA): TGCAGCGTTGAAAGGACATCCCGCACAGATACGCAGTATTTT.

This rearrangement joins TRBV29-1 to TRBJ2-1; 8 bases are a match to TRBD2. This CDR3 comprises 14 residues. CDR1 and CDR2 (germline): SQVTM, ANQGSEA. Germline trimming cut 4 bases from V and 4 bases from J; bases unmatched to any gene: 6. CDR3: CSVGGASGYNEQFF. The CDR3 bases are TGCAGCGTTGGGGGCGCTAGCGGGTACAATGAGCAGTTCTTC.